A single sample is the source of the 15 T cell receptor beta chains below, sequenced in a study of cytomegalovirus exposure and HLA in healthy donors. The PCR employed 60 Vbeta primers together with 13 Jbeta primers. Only in-frame clones appear in the TCRdb table, and some are missing; sequencing was by immunoSEQ multiplex PCR. The table shows tens of thousands of clones, with approximately 71% occurring only once. Material: PBMCs. These receptors all stem from a man aged 35-49 years in good health and CMV-seropositive.

The chain couples TRBV2 to TRBJ1-1, with 7 bases aligning to TRBD1. Trimming at V came to 8 bases and at J to 3 bases, leaving 6 bases not matched to a gene. Germline CDR1 SNHLY, CDR2 FYNNEI. The CDR3 length is 13 residues. In DNA, the CDR3 is TGTGCCAGCCGACAGGGCAGTCACACTGAAGCTTTCTTT. This codes for CASRQGSHTEAFF.

The chain couples TRBV9 to TRBJ2-1, with 7 bases that match TRBD2. The CDR3 has 14 amino acids. CDR1 and CDR2 (germline): SGDLS, YYNGEE. The junction had 2 bases not matched to a gene; V was cut back by 3 bases and J by 2 bases. CDR3 in DNA: TGTGCCAGCAGCGGGGGGGGTCCCTACAATGAGCAGTTCTTC. It is translated as CASSGGGPYNEQFF.

The chain uses TRBV5-1 and TRBJ1-2; TRBD1 agrees at 8 bases. V lost 4 bases and J lost 2; bases outside the gene matches: 16. The length of the CDR3 is 18 residues. The germline V gene encodes CDR1 SGHRS and CDR2 YFSETQ. CDR3 residues: CASSTPPRTGWVNYGYTF. In DNA, the CDR3 is TGCGCCAGCAGCACCCCACCAAGGACAGGGTGGGTAAACTATGGCTACACCTTC.

This clone was seen a single time. This sequence joins TRBV29-1 and TRBJ2-1; TRBD2 agrees at 7 bases. J gave up 6 bases and V 4 bases, and 6 bases lay outside the gene matches. The germline CDR1 and CDR2 sequences are SQVTM and ANQGSEA. The CDR3 is 13 amino acids. The DNA for the CDR3 is TGCAGCGTTGTCCGGACTAGGTCCAATGAGCAGTTCTTC. Translation gives CSVVRTRSNEQFF.

This chain connects TRBV5-4 to TRBJ1-5; D gene unclear. The V gene lost 4 bases and the J gene lost 3 bases, with 5 bases spanning the gap. The length of the CDR3 is 12 residues. CDR1 and CDR2 (germline): SGHNT, YYREEE (reference sequence). The chain's CDR3 is CASSLNNQPQHF. The CDR3 nucleotides are TGTGCCAGCAGCCTTAACAATCAGCCCCAGCATTTT.

The chain combines TRBV4-1 with TRBJ1-4; D remains unclear. CDR1 is MGHRA and CDR2 is YSYEKL in the germline V gene. The CDR3 covers 16 residues. Between the trimmed V and J ends, which lost 1 base and 8 bases, there was a span of 17 bases. The CDR3 protein is CASSQVGNGGSEKLFF. The CDR3 nucleotides read TGCGCCAGCAGCCAAGTTGGGAATGGAGGGTCGGAAAAACTGTTTTTT.

The chain couples TRBV30 to TRBJ1-5; D call uncertain. The germline V gene has CDR1 GTSNPN and CDR2 SVGIG (reference sequence). Trimming took off 3 bases at V and 2 bases at J, with 14 bases between the two ends. There are 15 residues in the CDR3. The CDR3 nucleotides read TGTGCCTGGAGCCTACATCTTCGGGGCAATCAGCCCCAGCATTTT. This encodes CAWSLHLRGNQPQHF.

The rearrangement joins TRBV6-5 to TRBJ1-2, with 8 nucleotides matching TRBD1. The CDR3 loop spans 13 amino acids. Germline V CDR1 and CDR2: MNHEY, SVGAGI. V shed 6 bases and J 6 bases; nucleotides not matched to a gene: 6. The CDR3 region is CASRSTGVHGYTF. CDR3 coding DNA: TGTGCCAGCAGATCGACAGGGGTTCATGGCTACACCTTC.

The J gene is TRBJ2-1, the V gene TRBV7-8, with unresolved D. Looked up from germline, CDR1 is SGHVS and CDR2 is FQNEAQ. Trimming left V 3 bases short and J 3 bases short, with 9 bases between. This CDR3 is 14 amino acids long. The CDR3 region is CASSFAVNYNEQFF. The CDR3 DNA sequence: TGTGCCAGCAGCTTCGCGGTGAACTACAATGAGCAGTTCTTC. Full variable domain (missing parts from reference TRBV7-8 and TRBJ2-1): GAGVSQSPRYKVAKRGQDVALRCDPISGHVSLFWYQQALGQGPEFLTYFQNEAQLDKSGLPSDRFFAERPEGSVSTLKIQRTQQEDSAVYLCASSFAVNYNEQFFGPGTRLTVL.

This clone occurred once. The chain carries TRBV2 and TRBJ1-1; tentative D call: TRBD1 (6 bases). CDR3 size: 13 residues. The V and J ends lost 7 bases and 4 bases respectively, with 13 bases between them. CDR1 is SNHLY and CDR2 is FYNNEI in the germline V gene. The CDR3 coding sequence is TGTGCCAGCACCTTACAGGGTATCACTGAAGCTTTCTTT. As protein: CASTLQGITEAFF.

The chain carries TRBV5-4 and TRBJ1-1, with TRBD1 as a possible D gene (6 bases). Per germline, CDR1 SGHNT and CDR2 YYREEE (reference sequence). V gave up 4 bases and J gave up 4 bases, with 11 bases separating them. CDR3 length: 13 residues. CDR3 sequence (DNA): TGTGCCAGCAGCCTCCTAGGGGGCACTGAAGCTTTCTTT. It specifies CASSLLGGTEAFF.

This chain uses TRBV6-1 with TRBJ1-2, with TRBD1 matching 7 bases. J was trimmed by 13 bases and V by 6 bases; bases with no gene match: 14. The CDR3 length is 13 residues. In germline, CDR1 is MNHNS, CDR2 SASEGT. The CDR3 spells CASRDYLGQPSTF. DNA for the CDR3: TGTGCCAGCAGGGATTACCTGGGACAGCCAAGCACCTTC.

This sequence joins TRBV19 and TRBJ1-1; 7 positions agree with TRBD1. Unmatched junction bases numbered 2, after V lost 0 bases and J lost 1 base. From germline, CDR1 is LNHDA and CDR2 SQIVND (reference sequence). The length of the CDR3 is 15 residues. The chain's CDR3 is CASSIDRGSNTEAFF. The CDR3 DNA sequence: TGTGCCAGTAGTATAGACAGGGGGTCGAACACTGAAGCTTTCTTT.

The CDR3 reads CASSFSGNNEKLFF. CDR3 bases: TGCGCCAGCAGCTTTTCAGGGAATAATGAAAAACTGTTTTTT. This chain joins TRBV5-1 and TRBJ1-4, with a tentative D call TRBD1 (5 bases). Germline V gene lookup returns CDR1 SGHRS and CDR2 YFSETQ. V was shortened by 2 bases and J by 4 bases, with 9 bases between the two germline ends. The CDR3 consists of 14 residues.

This clone was detected only a few times. The chain employs TRBV10-3 and TRBJ1-1; TRBD1 is a possible D gene (5 bases). V lost 0 bases and J lost 5, with 7 bases in between. This CDR3 comprises 13 residues. CDR1 ENHRY and CDR2 SYGVKD come from the germline V gene. CDR3 nucleotides: TGTGCCATCAGTGAGTCGGACATAACTGAAGCTTTCTTT. It yields the protein CAISESDITEAFF.